Listed here are 32 T cell receptor beta chains from one sample, sequenced in a study of blood T cell repertoires in COVID-19. Sequencing was performed with immunoSEQ multiplex PCR; in TCRdb, only in-frame clones are kept and a portion is missing. Here the sample spans tens of thousands of clones, about nine tenths being singletons. The sample consisted of peripheral blood. All receptors come from a male donor with acute or convalescent COVID-19.

This clone was recorded only once. The gene calls are TRBV18 and TRBJ2-1; D might be TRBD1 (6 bases). The V gene lost 3 bases and the J gene lost 6 bases, with 9 bases spanning the gap. The CDR3 runs 13 residues. Per the germline V gene, CDR1 is KGHSH and CDR2 is LQKENI. The CDR3 coding sequence is TGTGCCAGCTCACCCCAAGGGGGCAATGAGCAGTTCTTC. Translated: CASSPQGGNEQFF.

The rearrangement joins TRBV7-3 to TRBJ2-2; 7 bases are shared with TRBD2. CDR3 size: 16 residues. In germline, CDR1 is SGHTA, CDR2 FQGTGA. V lost 5 bases and J lost 1; bases outside the gene matches: 7. CDR3 residues: CASSPLAGENTGELFF. In DNA form, the CDR3 reads TGTGCCAGCAGCCCCCTGGCGGGGGAGAACACCGGGGAGCTGTTTTTT.

This chain connects TRBV4-1 to TRBJ2-1, with D uncertain. Germline CDR1 reads MGHRA; CDR2 reads YSYEKL. This CDR3 is built from 19 residues. V dropped 0 bases and J dropped 0 bases, with 18 bases sitting between them. The CDR3 coding sequence is TGCGCCAGCAGCCAAGATTGGAGCTCCGCGGCTAGCTCCTACAATGAGCAGTTCTTC. Encoded protein: CASSQDWSSAASSYNEQFF.

V gene TRBV7-2 combines with J gene TRBJ1-5; perhaps TRBD1 as D (6 bases). Germline V gives CDR1 SGHTA, CDR2 FQGNSA. Trimming stripped 5 bases from V and 4 bases from J, with 9 bases between. The CDR3 is 13 residues long. The CDR3 region is CASSPDRNQPQHF. The CDR3 region has the DNA TGTGCCAGCAGCCCTGACAGGAATCAGCCCCAGCATTTT.

The chain carries TRBV4-1 and TRBJ1-1; D might be TRBD1 (5 bases). Germline loops: CDR1 MGHRA, CDR2 YSYEKL. CDR3 length: 18 amino acids. V lost 0 bases to trimming and J lost 3 bases, with 20 bases between them. CDR3 amino acids: CASSQDYSPRGVDTEAFF. The DNA of the CDR3 is TGCGCCAGCAGCCAAGATTACTCCCCGCGGGGGGTAGACACTGAAGCTTTCTTT.

This clone has only a few counts. V is TRBV5-6 and J is TRBJ1-2; 7 bases line up with TRBD1. The CDR3 has 13 residues. V dropped 4 bases and J dropped 2; count of bases not matched to a gene: 2. Per the germline V gene, CDR1 is SGHDT and CDR2 is YYEEEE. This CDR3 reads CASSMGQNYGYTF. CDR3 DNA: TGTGCCAGCAGCATGGGACAGAACTATGGCTACACCTTC.

V is TRBV5-8 and J is TRBJ2-4, with D possibly being TRBD2 (5 bases). Germline-derived CDR1 and CDR2 are SGHTS and YDEGEE. This CDR3 has 12 amino acids. Between the trimmed V and J ends, which lost 4 bases and 6 bases, there was a span of 8 bases. Written as DNA, the CDR3 is TGTGCCAGCAGCCGGGGTTTAAACATTCAGTACTTC. This gives the protein CASSRGLNIQYF. The entire variable domain, with the rest obtained from reference TRBV5-8 and TRBJ2-4, is as follows: EAGVTQSPTHLIKTRGQQATLRCSPISGHTSVYWYQQALGLGLQFLLWYDEGEERNRGNFPPRFSGRQFPNYSSELNVNALELEDSALYLCASSRGLNIQYFGAGTRLSVL.

J is TRBJ2-7 and V is TRBV6-1, with D uncertain. The ends were cut back, 0 bases at V and 6 bases at J, with 12 bases in the middle. The germline V gene has CDR1 MNHNS and CDR2 SASEGT. CDR3 length: 14 amino acids. CDR3 residues: CASSEATAWAEQYF. DNA of the CDR3: TGTGCCAGCAGTGAAGCTACAGCTTGGGCCGAGCAGTACTTC.

The CDR3 region is CASSLQVTGGGSSYEQYF. CDR3 in DNA: TGTGCCAGCAGCTTACAGGTGACTGGCGGGGGCAGCTCCTACGAGCAGTACTTC. The chain is built from TRBV7-8 and TRBJ2-7, with D possibly TRBD2 on 7 matching bases. The CDR3 extends over 18 amino acids. V was cut by 2 bases and J by 0 bases, with 20 bases left in between. The germline V gene has CDR1 SGHVS and CDR2 FQNEAQ.

V is TRBV18 and J is TRBJ1-1; no reliable D call. Germline V lookup: CDR1 KGHSH, CDR2 LQKENI. This CDR3 is 14 amino acids long. V was cut by 2 bases and J by 1 base, with 8 bases left in between. CDR3 nucleotide sequence: TGTGCCAGCTCACCAGCAGGATCGAACACTGAAGCTTTCTTT. This sequence encodes CASSPAGSNTEAFF.

This clone was seen once. This chain uses TRBV6-6 with TRBJ1-5, with D perhaps matching TRBD1 (6 bases). Trimming took 7 bases from V and 3 from J, leaving 10 bases between them. Germline lookup yields CDR1 MNHNY and CDR2 SVGAGI (reference sequence). This CDR3 has 13 amino acids. The CDR3 spells CASTDRNNQPQHF. In DNA, the CDR3 is TGTGCCAGCACCGACAGGAACAATCAGCCCCAGCATTTT.

In this sample, this clone turned up once. CDR3 nucleotides: TGTGCCAGCAGTGAAGCAAGGGGGCAGTTAAATCAGCCCCAGCATTTT. It yields the protein CASSEARGQLNQPQHF. V and J are TRBV6-1 and TRBJ1-5, with TRBD1 identical over 7 bases. The ends lost 0 bases at V and 4 bases at J; junction bases unmatched: 6. The CDR3 extends over 16 amino acids. Germline V gives CDR1 MNHNS, CDR2 SASEGT.

CDR3 amino acids: CASSIRGTGVGNTIYF. DNA for the CDR3: TGTGCCAGTAGTATCCGCGGGACAGGGGTAGGAAACACCATATATTTT. The chain uses TRBV19 and TRBJ1-3; 10 bases are shared with TRBD1. CDR1 and CDR2 (germline): LNHDA, SQIVND (reference sequence). The CDR3 is 16 amino acids. The junction had 6 bases not matched to a gene; V was cut back by 3 bases and J by 4 bases.

The rearrangement joins TRBV6-4 to TRBJ2-1, with 12 positions matching TRBD1. The ends lost 10 bases at V and 7 bases at J; junction bases unmatched: 5. This CDR3 has 13 amino acids. Germline V gives CDR1 MRHNA, CDR2 SNTAGT. The DNA for the CDR3 is TGTGCCACCCGGGGACAGGGGGCAAATGAGCAGTTCTTC. Protein sequence: CATRGQGANEQFF.

The chain uses TRBV7-9 and TRBJ1-1; a weak D match, TRBD1 (6 bases). The germline gives CDR1 SEHNR, CDR2 FQNEAQ (reference sequence). V was pared by 6 bases and J by 6 bases, with 14 bases between. The CDR3 is 13 residues long. The CDR3 DNA is TGTGCCAGCAGGCCAGGGGAACCCCCTGAAGCTTTCTTT. It encodes CASRPGEPPEAFF.

The V gene is TRBV7-3, the J gene TRBJ2-2; TRBD2 matches at 12 bases. This CDR3 spans 15 amino acids. V lost 7 bases and J lost 6; bases outside the gene matches: 6. CDR1 SGHTA and CDR2 FQGTGA come from the germline V gene. In DNA form, the CDR3 reads TGTGCCAGCACCCTAGCGGGGGGGCCTGCCGGGGAGCTGTTTTTT. As protein: CASTLAGGPAGELFF.

The gene calls are TRBV5-6 and TRBJ1-1, with D possibly matching TRBD1 (6 bases). Germline CDR1 and CDR2: SGHDT and YYEEEE. Trimming took off 0 bases at V and 11 bases at J, with 11 bases between the two ends. The CDR3 runs 12 residues. The CDR3 spells CASSLEQGTAFF. The DNA for the CDR3 is TGTGCCAGCAGCTTGGAGCAGGGGACGGCTTTCTTT.

The CDR3 here is CASMTGGKTEAFF. The CDR3 DNA follows: TGTGCCAGTATGACAGGGGGAAAAACTGAAGCTTTCTTT. The V call is TRBV28, the J call TRBJ1-1, with 9 nucleotides matching TRBD1. Germline CDR1 and CDR2: MDHEN and SYDVKM. Trimming at V came to 9 bases and at J to 5 bases, leaving 7 bases not matched to a gene. The CDR3 consists of 13 residues.

The gene calls are TRBV24-1 and TRBJ1-4, with D maybe TRBD1 (6 bases). The CDR3 is 15 residues long. V was clipped by 2 bases and J by 4 bases, with 10 bases between them. Germline CDR1 KGHDR, CDR2 SFDVKD. CDR3 DNA sequence: TGTGCCACCAGTGATTCAGGGGCGGGTAATGAAAAACTGTTTTTT. It encodes CATSDSGAGNEKLFF.

The chain joins TRBV5-6 to TRBJ2-5, with 10 bases identical to TRBD2. The CDR3 spans 18 residues. The V segment lost 2 bases and the J segment 0 bases; nucleotides outside the gene matches: 10. CDR1 is SGHDT, CDR2 YYEEEE, per germline. Here the CDR3 reads CASSFYSGGNNNQETQYF. The DNA for the CDR3 is TGTGCCAGCAGCTTCTATAGCGGGGGGAATAACAACCAAGAGACCCAGTACTTC.

The chain employs TRBV27 and TRBJ2-7, with D possibly TRBD2 on 5 matching bases. The CDR3 loop spans 14 amino acids. CDR1 is MNHEY and CDR2 is SMNVEV in the germline V gene (reference sequence). Trimming stripped 8 bases from V and 5 bases from J, with 19 bases between. The CDR3 sequence is CASGLSGDVHEQYF. In DNA, the CDR3 is TGTGCCAGCGGCCTCTCCGGGGATGTGCACGAGCAGTACTTC.

The V gene is TRBV5-1, the J gene TRBJ1-5; D unresolved. Deletions cut 4 bases from V and 4 bases from J, with 9 bases between. Germline V gene lookup returns CDR1 SGHRS and CDR2 YFSETQ. The CDR3 sequence is 13 residues long. The CDR3 nucleotides read TGCGCCAGCAGCCTCAGGAAAAATCAGCCCCAGCATTTT. It codes for CASSLRKNQPQHF. The full variable domain, in which reference TRBV5-1 and TRBJ1-5 provide the parts outside the CDR3, is KAGVTQTPRYLIKTRGQQVTLSCSPISGHRSVSWYQQTPGQGLQFLFEYFSETQRNKGNFPGRFSGRQFSNSRSEMNVSTLELGDSALYLCASSLRKNQPQHFGDGTRLSIL.

The gene calls are TRBV19 and TRBJ1-2; TRBD1 is a possible D gene (6 bases). Deletions cut 5 bases from V and 2 bases from J, with 15 bases between. There are 15 residues in the CDR3. Per the germline V gene, CDR1 is LNHDA and CDR2 is SQIVND (reference sequence). The CDR3 here is CASSQGTFGNYGYTF. The CDR3 coding sequence is TGTGCCAGTAGTCAAGGGACATTTGGGAACTATGGCTACACCTTC.

J is TRBJ1-2 and V is TRBV3-1 (or the pseudogene TRBV3-2); D is unresolved. V was clipped by 1 base and J by 0 bases, with 9 bases between them. This CDR3 comprises 15 residues. In germline, CDR1 is LGHDT, CDR2 YNNKEL (reference sequence). The chain's CDR3 is CASSQGRVPNYGYTF. Written as DNA, the CDR3 is TGTGCCAGCAGCCAAGGCCGGGTCCCTAACTATGGCTACACCTTC.

The V gene is TRBV5-1, the J gene TRBJ1-6; TRBD1 matches 8 bases. J gave up 5 bases and V 6 bases, and 13 bases lay outside the gene matches. This CDR3 contains 17 residues. Per the germline V gene, CDR1 is SGHRS and CDR2 is YFSETQ. CDR3 sequence reads: CASKLSGQGANNSPLHF. CDR3 nucleotides: TGCGCCAGCAAACTATCCGGACAGGGTGCGAATAATTCACCCCTCCACTTT.

This chain joins TRBV29-1 and TRBJ1-2; 7 positions agree with TRBD1. Trimming cost V 7 bases and J 2 bases; bases outside gene matches: 7. Germline V CDR1 and CDR2: SQVTM, ANQGSEA. The CDR3 sequence is 13 residues long. The DNA for the CDR3 is TGCAGCGCAGTTCGGGACAGCAACTATGGCTACACCTTC. This translates into CSAVRDSNYGYTF. The full variable domain, completed using reference TRBV29-1 and TRBJ1-2, is SAVISQKPSRDICQRGTSLTIQCQVDSQVTMMFWYRQQPGQSLTLIATANQGSEATYESGFVIDKFPISRPNLTFSTLTVSNMSPEDSSIYLCSAVRDSNYGYTFGSGTRLTVV.

This clone was recorded once. The J gene is TRBJ1-4, the V gene TRBV28, with 10 bases lining up with TRBD1. CDR3 length: 14 residues. V was clipped by 7 bases and J by 6 bases; unmatched bases: 5. Germline V gives CDR1 MDHEN, CDR2 SYDVKM. In DNA, the CDR3 is TGTGCCAGCACCACGACAGGGGGCGATGAAAAACTGTTTTTT. Its protein product is CASTTTGGDEKLFF.

The chain recombines TRBV7-9 with TRBJ1-1, with D maybe TRBD1 (5 bases). Trimming removed 6 bases at V and 3 bases at J, with 17 bases between. Germline CDR1 and CDR2: SEHNR and FQNEAQ (reference sequence). This CDR3 contains 15 residues. CDR3 DNA: TGTGCCAGCAGACAACAGGACCGGGTAGACACTGAAGCTTTCTTT. Amino acids: CASRQQDRVDTEAFF.

The rearrangement uses TRBV5-1 and TRBJ2-1; 16 nucleotides line up with TRBD2. With 4 bases clipped from V and 0 bases from J, the junction kept 7 bases outside the gene matches. CDR1 is SGHRS and CDR2 is YFSETQ in the germline V gene. CDR3 length: 19 amino acids. The CDR3 region is CASSLGTSGGAPSYNEQFF. The DNA for the CDR3 is TGCGCCAGCAGCCTCGGGACTAGCGGGGGGGCACCCTCCTACAATGAGCAGTTCTTC.

The V call is TRBV5-1, the J call TRBJ2-3; 12 positions agree with TRBD2. V lost 5 bases and J lost 1; bases outside the gene matches: 2. This CDR3 region has 15 residues. CDR1 SGHRS and CDR2 YFSETQ come from the germline V gene. The CDR3, as DNA: TGCGCCAGCAGGACTAGCGGGGGCCGCACAGATACGCAGTATTTT. This encodes CASRTSGGRTDTQYF.

The chain links TRBV24-1 to TRBJ2-1; possibly TRBD1 for D (6 bases). V lost 5 bases and J 9 bases, leaving 19 bases between the germline ends. Per the germline V gene, CDR1 is KGHDR and CDR2 is SFDVKD. The CDR3 runs to 15 residues. The CDR3: CATSVLGGRVSEQFF. CDR3 bases: TGTGCCACCAGTGTACTTGGGGGCAGGGTAAGTGAGCAGTTCTTC.

V is TRBV19 and J is TRBJ1-6, with a possible D match to TRBD1 (6 bases). Trimming pared 6 bases from V and 4 bases from J, leaving 16 bases between. CDR3 length equals 16 residues. Germline-derived CDR1 and CDR2 are LNHDA and SQIVND (reference sequence). This CDR3 reads CASRNSGASYNSPLHF. The CDR3 nucleotides are TGTGCCAGTAGAAATTCAGGGGCTTCATATAATTCACCCCTCCACTTT. The full variable domain, completed using reference TRBV19 and TRBJ1-6, is DGGITQSPKYLFRKEGQNVTLSCEQNLNHDAMYWYRQDPGQGLRLIYYSQIVNDFQKGDIAEGYSVSREKKESFPLTVTSAQKNPTAFYLCASRNSGASYNSPLHFGNGTRLTVT.